This is a list of T cell receptor beta chains from one sample in a study of T cell responses to AZD1222 COVID-19 vaccine. Sequencing was performed with immunoSEQ multiplex PCR; in TCRdb, only in-frame clones are kept and a portion is missing. The sample consists of 98,000 or so clones, roughly 86% of them appearing once. Sequenced material: peripheral blood, taken 28 days after the second dose of the MenACWY control vaccine. The receptors shown here come from an adult who received the MenACWY meningococcal vaccine as a control. CDR3s include the opening cysteine and the closing phenylalanine or tryptophan. The order of the fields is D gene, J gene, clone size, V gene, CDR3 length, CDR3 DNA, CDR3 protein. D genes are given only for firm matches. Clone size is stated in some rows and not others, as once, few, many or a class when expanded.

-,TRBJ2-2,-,TRBV27,16,TGTGCCAGCAGTTTAGTTTCAGCTCGGAACACCGGGGAGCTGTTTTTT,CASSLVSARNTGELFF
TRBD2,TRBJ2-3,-,TRBV9,17,TGTGCCAGCAGCGTAGCTCTCCAGCGGGGATTCACAGATACGCAGTATTTT,CASSVALQRGFTDTQYF
TRBD1,TRBJ2-7,few,TRBV11-1,15,TGTGCCAGCAGCTTAGCTGGGACAGCCGTCGACGAGCAGTACTTC,CASSLAGTAVDEQYF
TRBD1,TRBJ1-5,-,TRBV7-6,15,TGTGCCAGCAGCCCCGGGACAGGGGGCCGGCAGCCCCAGCATTTT,CASSPGTGGRQPQHF
TRBD2,TRBJ2-5,-,TRBV5-4,14,TGTGCCAGCAGCCGGACTAGCGGGGAGGAGACCCAGTACTTC,CASSRTSGEETQYF
-,TRBJ1-4,-,TRBV2,15,TGTGCCAGCACCCAGGAAGGGGGGGCGTATGAAAAACTGTTTTTT,CASTQEGGAYEKLFF
TRBD1,TRBJ1-1,-,TRBV7-9,17,TGTGCCAGCAGCCCACAGACAGGGGGCTGGGGGAACACTGAAGCTTTCTTT,CASSPQTGGWGNTEAFF
-,TRBJ2-6,few,TRBV18,15,TGTGCCAGCTCATGGGGGCTTTCTGGGGCCAACGTCCTGACTTTC,CASSWGLSGANVLTF
TRBD2,TRBJ2-7,-,TRBV7-2,13,TGTGCCAGCAGCACTAGCGGGGGGTACGAGCAGTACTTC,CASSTSGGYEQYF
TRBD1,TRBJ1-1,once,TRBV9,15,TGTGCCAGCAGCCCATCCCCAGGGGGCGGCACTGAAGCTTTCTTT,CASSPSPGGGTEAFF
TRBD1,TRBJ2-3,-,TRBV29-1,13,TGCAGCGTTGAAGAGCAGACAGGGGTTACGCAGTATTTT,CSVEEQTGVTQYF
-,TRBJ2-5,-,TRBV27,14,TGTGCCAGCAGTTTCTCGACAAGTCAAGAGACCCAGTACTTC,CASSFSTSQETQYF
TRBD1,TRBJ1-3,-,TRBV15,15,TGTGCCACCAGCAGCAACCGGGACAGGGGGCACACCATATATTTT,CATSSNRDRGHTIYF
-,TRBJ2-2,-,TRBV28,12,TGTGCCAGCAGAAGGAGCACCGGGGAGCTGTTTTTT,CASRRSTGELFF
TRBD1,TRBJ1-2,once,TRBV5-1,15,TGCGCCAGCAGCTTAGGGGACAGGGATCTCTATGGCTACACCTTC,CASSLGDRDLYGYTF
-,TRBJ2-3,-,TRBV28,17,TGTGCCAGCAGTCCCCATGGCATAGGGTCGGTCACAGATACGCAGTATTTT,CASSPHGIGSVTDTQYF
-,TRBJ1-2,once,TRBV6-5,13,TGTGCCAGCAATGCGGGAGGGGGCTATGGCTACACCTTC,CASNAGGGYGYTF
-,TRBJ1-5,-,TRBV7-8,15,TGTGCCAGCAGCTTACGGGGGCTTGGGGATCAGCCCCAGCATTTT,CASSLRGLGDQPQHF
TRBD1,TRBJ1-6,-,TRBV6-5,15,TGTGCCAGCAGCCATAACAGGGGGGGTAATTCACCCCTCCACTTT,CASSHNRGGNSPLHF
-,TRBJ1-2,-,TRBV4-1,12,TGCGCCAGCAGCCAAGTAGGGGGTGGGCTTGTCTTC,CASSQVGGGLVF
-,TRBJ2-7,-,TRBV18,12,TGTGCCAGCTCACCCGGCGGCTACGAGCAGTACTTC,CASSPGGYEQYF
TRBD1,TRBJ2-1,-,TRBV29-1,14,TGCAGCGTTAAGGGGACAGCTCAATACAATGAGCAGTTCTTC,CSVKGTAQYNEQFF
TRBD1,TRBJ1-2,-,TRBV2,13,TGTGCCAGCAGTGAGGTACAGGGGGATGGCTACACCTTC,CASSEVQGDGYTF
-,TRBJ2-2,-,TRBV10-3,16,TGTGCCATCAGTGCCCAGCAGGGGCCTGGGGCCGGGGAGCTGTTTTTT,CAISAQQGPGAGELFF
-,TRBJ1-2,-,TRBV25-1,12,TGTGCCAGCAGGGATAGTGGGGGGAGAGACACCTTC,CASRDSGGRDTF
-,TRBJ1-5,-,TRBV11-3,15,TGTGCCAGCAGCTTTCAACAGGGACGCAATCAGCCCCAGCATTTT,CASSFQQGRNQPQHF
-,TRBJ1-3,-,TRBV7-2,15,TGTGCCAGCAGCCCCTACGGACTCTCTGGAAACACCATATATTTT,CASSPYGLSGNTIYF
-,TRBJ2-7,-,TRBV6-2/TRBV6-3,13,TGTGCCAGCAGTAACCTATATAACTACGAGCAGTACTTC,CASSNLYNYEQYF
TRBD1,TRBJ2-4,-,TRBV15,13,TGTGCCACCTCTACAGGGGCAAAAAACATTCAGTACTTC,CATSTGAKNIQYF
-,TRBJ2-7,once,TRBV11-2,14,TGTGCCAGCAGCTTCGACAGGAGTGTTTACGAGCAGTACTTC,CASSFDRSVYEQYF
TRBD2,TRBJ2-1,-,TRBV2,14,TGTGCCAGCGCCGGGACTAGCAGATACAATGAGCAGTTCTTC,CASAGTSRYNEQFF
-,TRBJ1-1,-,TRBV5-1,14,TGCGCCAGCAGCTTGGGACAGTCAAACACTGAAGCTTTCTTT,CASSLGQSNTEAFF
-,TRBJ2-5,-,TRBV4-3,14,TGCGCCAGCAGCCAAGGGACACAACCGGAGACCCAGTACTTC,CASSQGTQPETQYF